A selection of T cell receptor beta chains follows, all from one sample in a study of blood T cell repertoires in COVID-19. The data were produced by immunoSEQ multiplex PCR, yet TCRdb's version contains in-frame clones alone and is incomplete. The table includes under 170,000 clones, 75% to 90% detected once. The sample consisted of peripheral blood. The receptors come from a man between 70 and 80 years old with acute or convalescent COVID-19. CDR3s include the opening cysteine and the closing phenylalanine or tryptophan. D genes are given only for firm matches. Where a row states a size, it is once, few, many or the class of an expanded clone; other rows omit it.

V: TRBV4-1
J: TRBJ2-7
D: TRBD2
size: -
CDR3: CASSPGGRGGADEQYF
DNA: TGCGCCAGCAGCCCCGGGGGGCGCGGGGGGGCGGACGAGCAGTACTTC

V: TRBV12-3/TRBV12-4
J: TRBJ1-2
D: -
size: -
CDR3: CASSIRDGYTF
DNA: TGTGCCAGCAGTATTCGAGATGGCTACACCTTC

V: TRBV7-3
J: TRBJ2-3
D: TRBD1
size: -
CDR3: CASSLRTGTTDTQYF
DNA: TGTGCCAGCAGCTTAAGGACAGGGACCACAGATACGCAGTATTTT

V: TRBV9
J: TRBJ1-5
D: -
size: -
CDR3: CASSQGGAGDQPQHF
DNA: TGTGCCAGCAGCCAGGGCGGGGCCGGGGACCAGCCCCAGCATTTT

V: TRBV30
J: TRBJ1-2
D: -
size: many
CDR3: CAWTLQGRSYTF
DNA: TGTGCCTGGACGTTACAGGGCAGGAGCTACACCTTC

V: TRBV19
J: TRBJ1-5
D: -
size: -
CDR3: CASSINMDQPQHF
DNA: TGTGCCAGTAGTATAAACATGGATCAGCCCCAGCATTTT

V: TRBV7-2
J: TRBJ2-2
D: -
size: -
CDR3: CASSLANMGPGVHRELFF
DNA: TGTGCCAGCAGCTTAGCTAACATGGGACCGGGAGTGCACCGGGAGCTGTTTTTT

V: TRBV30
J: TRBJ2-7
D: -
size: -
CDR3: CAWNRQRNSYEQYF
DNA: TGTGCCTGGAACCGGCAGCGAAACTCCTACGAGCAGTACTTC

V: TRBV6-5
J: TRBJ2-7
D: TRBD2
size: -
CDR3: CASGLAGLQQYF
DNA: TGTGCCAGCGGACTAGCGGGGCTACAGCAGTACTTC

V: TRBV28
J: TRBJ2-7
D: -
size: -
CDR3: CASSLGQGSYEQYF
DNA: TGTGCCAGCAGTTTAGGGCAGGGGTCCTACGAGCAGTACTTC

V: TRBV5-1
J: TRBJ2-7
D: TRBD2
size: -
CDR3: CASSPSGGGNVEQYF
DNA: TGCGCCAGCAGCCCCAGCGGGGGAGGGAACGTTGAGCAGTACTTC

V: TRBV27
J: TRBJ1-3
D: -
size: -
CDR3: CASSSLQGSGNTIYF
DNA: TGTGCCAGCAGTTCATTACAGGGTTCTGGAAACACCATATATTTT

V: TRBV29-1
J: TRBJ1-5
D: -
size: -
CDR3: CSVRLAGDQPQHF
DNA: TGCAGCGTCCGACTGGCAGGGGATCAGCCCCAGCATTTT

V: TRBV13
J: TRBJ1-2
D: -
size: -
CDR3: CASSFRGFPDFHGYTF
DNA: TGTGCCAGCAGCTTCCGGGGGTTTCCAGACTTCCATGGCTACACCTTC

V: TRBV7-2
J: TRBJ1-6
D: TRBD1
size: -
CDR3: CASSDRQGYSPLHF
DNA: TGTGCCAGCAGCGACCGACAGGGTTATTCACCCCTCCACTTT

V: TRBV6-5
J: TRBJ2-1
D: -
size: few
CDR3: CASRALGQYNEQFF
DNA: TGTGCCAGCAGGGCGCTGGGGCAGTACAATGAGCAGTTCTTC

V: TRBV3-1/TRBV3-2
J: TRBJ2-5
D: -
size: -
CDR3: CASSQDLARETQYF
DNA: TGTGCCAGCAGCCAAGATTTAGCGCGGGAGACCCAGTACTTC

V: TRBV6-5
J: TRBJ1-1
D: -
size: -
CDR3: CASSYSGGNTEAFF
DNA: TGTGCCAGCAGTTACTCGGGGGGGAACACTGAAGCTTTCTTT

V: TRBV5-1
J: TRBJ2-3
D: TRBD1
size: -
CDR3: CASSSGTGSTDTQYF
DNA: TGCGCCAGCAGCTCAGGGACAGGGAGCACAGATACGCAGTATTTT

V: TRBV5-6
J: TRBJ2-1
D: TRBD2
size: -
CDR3: CASSLAGAQLERERNEQFF
DNA: TGTGCCAGCAGCTTGGCGGGGGCGCAACTGGAGCGGGAGAGAAATGAGCAGTTCTTC

V: TRBV5-1
J: TRBJ2-1
D: TRBD2
size: -
CDR3: CASSTEAGGPNEQFF
DNA: TGCGCCAGCAGCACCGAAGCGGGAGGACCTAATGAGCAGTTCTTC

V: TRBV4-1
J: TRBJ2-7
D: -
size: few
CDR3: CASSQGFGGDYEQYF
DNA: TGCGCCAGCAGCCAAGGCTTTGGCGGAGACTACGAGCAGTACTTC

V: TRBV7-8
J: TRBJ2-1
D: TRBD2
size: -
CDR3: CASSLFSGASYNEQFF
DNA: TGTGCCAGCAGCCTATTTAGCGGGGCCTCCTACAATGAGCAGTTCTTC

V: TRBV10-3
J: TRBJ1-1
D: TRBD1
size: -
CDR3: CAIRTGQPNTEAFF
DNA: TGTGCCATTCGAACGGGACAGCCGAACACTGAAGCTTTCTTT

V: TRBV5-1
J: TRBJ2-5
D: TRBD2
size: -
CDR3: CASSLVAGEETQYF
DNA: TGCGCCAGCAGCTTGGTAGCGGGGGAAGAGACCCAGTACTTC

V: TRBV2
J: TRBJ2-3
D: TRBD1
size: -
CDR3: CASRATGGDREYF
DNA: TGTGCCAGCAGGGCGACAGGGGGGGACAGAGAGTATTTT